Each of the 28 T cell receptor beta chains below was sequenced from the same sample in a study of chemoradiotherapy in HPV16-positive cancers. Clones were read by immunoSEQ multiplex PCR, and TCRdb kept only the in-frame ones, dropping some. The table shows 20,000 to 30,000 clones, with approximately 95% occurring only once. Sampling was performed from a patient who underwent chemoradiotherapy. Receptor source: a human donor with HPV-associated anogenital cancer.

This clone appeared a single time. The chain is built from TRBV6-1 and TRBJ2-2; 7 bases are a match to TRBD2. The CDR3 has 14 amino acids. V lost 10 bases to trimming and J lost 0 bases; unmatched junction nucleotides: 5. The V gene's germline CDR1 is MNHNS and CDR2 SASEGT. The DNA for the CDR3 is TGTGCCACCGGAGGGACTACGAACACCGGGGAGCTGTTTTTT. Amino acids: CATGGTTNTGELFF.

The J gene is TRBJ2-3, the V gene TRBV10-3; 13 bases agree with TRBD2. This CDR3 is 16 amino acids long. Germline CDR1 ENHRY, CDR2 SYGVKD. Trimming took 4 bases from V and 7 from J; bases not matched to a gene: 8. In nucleotides, the CDR3 is TGTGCCATCAGTGTCCTACTAGCGGGAGGGCCGTATACGCAGTATTTT. It translates to CAISVLLAGGPYTQYF.

J is TRBJ1-2 and V is TRBV5-1; D gene uncertain. The CDR3 has 15 residues. V was pared by 3 bases and J by 4 bases, with 16 bases between. Germline assignment: CDR1 SGHRS and CDR2 YFSETQ. In nucleotides, the CDR3 is TGCGCCAGCAGCTATGGGAACAGCATCTCCTATGGCTACACCTTC. It specifies CASSYGNSISYGYTF.

The chain employs TRBV27 and TRBJ1-6; 8 positions agree with TRBD1. V shed 3 bases, J shed 8 bases, and the junction held 6 bases outside the gene matches. The CDR3 has 15 amino acids. Germline V gene lookup returns CDR1 MNHEY and CDR2 SMNVEV (reference sequence). CDR3: CASSLKAGGYSPLHF. Written as DNA, the CDR3 is TGTGCCAGCAGTTTGAAGGCAGGGGGCTATTCACCCCTCCACTTT.

The chain joins TRBV5-1 to TRBJ2-5, with 10 nucleotides matching TRBD2. This CDR3 contains 16 residues. V lost 0 bases, J lost 5 bases, and 7 bases stayed unmatched. The V gene's germline CDR1 is SGHRS and CDR2 YFSETQ. The CDR3 sequence: CASSLELAGARETQYF. The CDR3 nucleotides read TGCGCCAGCAGCTTGGAGCTAGCGGGGGCGAGGGAGACCCAGTACTTC.

This clone showed up just once. The rearrangement uses TRBV5-1 and TRBJ2-2; 7 bases are a match to TRBD1. The J segment lost 4 bases and the V segment lost 0 bases, leaving 0 bases of the junction unmatched. CDR3 size: 14 residues. The germline V gene encodes CDR1 SGHRS and CDR2 YFSETQ. CDR3 sequence (DNA): TGCGCCAGCAGCTTGGAGGGGGCCACCGGGGAGCTGTTTTTT. It translates to CASSLEGATGELFF.

The CDR3 spells CASSDPDRGLSFF. The CDR3 DNA is TGTGCCAGCAGTGATCCGGACAGGGGGCTCTCTTTCTTT. The V and J genes are TRBV6-1 and TRBJ1-1; 11 nucleotides align to TRBD1. CDR1 and CDR2 from the germline V gene are MNHNS and SASEGT. CDR3 length: 13 residues. With 3 bases clipped from V and 12 bases from J, the junction kept 6 bases outside the gene matches.

This clone was counted a few times. The chain uses TRBV5-1 and TRBJ1-2; D is uncertain. In germline, CDR1 is SGHRS, CDR2 YFSETQ. Trimming shortened V by 6 bases and J by 6 bases, and 9 bases separated the two germline ends. The CDR3 is 11 amino acids. The CDR3 protein is CASKAIDGYTF. For the CDR3, the DNA is TGCGCCAGCAAGGCAATAGATGGCTACACCTTC.

V is TRBV12-5 and J is TRBJ1-2; 7 nucleotides match TRBD1. The CDR3 loop spans 16 amino acids. V dropped 1 base and J dropped 8; count of bases not matched to a gene: 13. Per the germline V gene, CDR1 is LGHNT and CDR2 is FRNRAP. This CDR3 reads CASGLATGEGIRGYTF. The CDR3 nucleotides are TGTGCTAGTGGTTTGGCCACAGGGGAGGGCATTAGGGGCTACACCTTC.

This clone was observed a single time. The rearrangement uses TRBV19 and TRBJ2-7; D remains unclear. The length of the CDR3 is 16 residues. The germline V gene has CDR1 LNHDA and CDR2 SQIVND (reference sequence). V was shortened by 5 bases and J by 6 bases, with 23 bases between the two germline ends. The CDR3 coding sequence is TGTGCCAGTAGTCCCCGTGGGCAATCGATCCCACGCGAGCAGTACTTC. It codes for CASSPRGQSIPREQYF.

Only one count was recorded for this clone. The chain recombines TRBV30 with TRBJ2-5; D tentatively reads TRBD1 or TRBD2 (5 bases each). Germline-derived CDR1 and CDR2 are GTSNPN and SVGIG (reference sequence). This CDR3 is 16 amino acids long. V lost 3 bases, J lost 4 bases, and 21 bases lay in between. The CDR3 spells CAWSLSWGSNAETQYF. DNA of the CDR3: TGTGCCTGGAGCCTAAGCTGGGGGAGTAACGCAGAGACCCAGTACTTC.

The chain is built from TRBV7-2 and TRBJ1-2; 7 positions agree with TRBD1. Unmatched junction bases numbered 7, after V lost 5 bases and J lost 4 bases. The germline V gene encodes CDR1 SGHTA and CDR2 FQGNSA. The CDR3 loop spans 14 amino acids. This CDR3 reads CASSRGGQFYGYTF. The CDR3 DNA sequence: TGTGCCAGCAGCCGGGGGGGACAGTTCTATGGCTACACCTTC.

This clone was seen a single time. The chain links TRBV19 to TRBJ1-1, with D perhaps TRBD1 (5 bases). This CDR3 comprises 14 residues. Germline V gene data show CDR1 as LNHDA and CDR2 as SQIVND (reference sequence). The V end lost 7 bases, the J end lost 1 base, and 13 bases lay between the germline ends. CDR3: CASTLGGGNTEAFF. Here the CDR3 DNA reads TGTGCCAGTACCCTCGGCGGGGGGAACACTGAAGCTTTCTTT.

The chain employs TRBV7-8 and TRBJ2-3, with 9 bases that match TRBD2. The CDR3 has 16 amino acids. CDR1 is SGHVS and CDR2 is FQNEAQ in the germline V gene. J lost 2 bases, V lost 4 bases, and 7 bases had no gene match. The CDR3 sequence: CASSSLAGSLTDTQYF. In DNA form, the CDR3 reads TGTGCCAGCAGCTCGCTAGCGGGGTCCCTCACAGATACGCAGTATTTT.

The J gene is TRBJ1-5, the V gene TRBV2, with a weak D call TRBD1 (5 bases). The ends were cut back, 6 bases at V and 1 base at J, with 7 bases in the middle. CDR3 size: 13 residues. The germline V gene encodes CDR1 SNHLY and CDR2 FYNNEI. CDR3 DNA sequence: TGTGCCAGCAGAAGGGACAGCAATCAGCCCCAGCATTTT. Translating gives CASRRDSNQPQHF.

This chain's CDR3 is CASSSPSGTSGGGTQYF. The CDR3 DNA sequence: TGTGCCAGCAGTTCCCCTTCCGGGACTAGCGGTGGAGGGACCCAGTACTTC. The chain carries TRBV28 and TRBJ2-5; 11 positions agree with TRBD2. The germline gives CDR1 MDHEN, CDR2 SYDVKM. V shed 4 bases and J 7 bases; nucleotides not matched to a gene: 14. CDR3 length: 17 residues.

This rearrangement joins TRBV2 to TRBJ1-2, with TRBD1 matching 8 bases. The germline V gene has CDR1 SNHLY and CDR2 FYNNEI. The trim removed 1 base at V and 8 bases at J, leaving 3 bases unmatched. CDR3 length: 13 amino acids. CDR3 DNA sequence: TGTGCCAGCAGTGAAGGCCCAGGGGGCGGCTACACCTTC. Amino acids: CASSEGPGGGYTF.

The chain joins TRBV27 to TRBJ1-2; TRBD1 is a possible D gene (5 bases). CDR3 size: 15 residues. CDR1 MNHEY and CDR2 SMNVEV come from the germline V gene (reference sequence). V gave up 2 bases and J gave up 5 bases, with 15 bases separating them. CDR3 residues: CASSLDGTGPYGYTF. Written as DNA, the CDR3 is TGTGCCAGCAGTTTAGACGGGACGGGACCTTATGGCTACACCTTC.

The chain links TRBV7-6 to TRBJ1-5, with 7 bases fitting TRBD1. The CDR3 sequence is 15 residues long. V shed 0 bases and J 5 bases; nucleotides not matched to a gene: 4. Germline V gives CDR1 SGHVS, CDR2 FNYEAQ. The CDR3 loop is CASSLAPGGDQPQHF. In DNA form, the CDR3 reads TGTGCCAGCAGCTTAGCTCCAGGGGGAGATCAGCCCCAGCATTTT.

The rearrangement uses TRBV7-2 and TRBJ2-1; tentatively, D is TRBD2 (7 bases). V dropped 0 bases and J dropped 6 bases, with 9 bases sitting between them. Germline CDR1 and CDR2: SGHTA and FQGNSA. CDR3 length: 14 residues. Written as DNA, the CDR3 is TGTGCCAGCAGCTTAGCGGGGGGGCCCAATGAGCAGTTCTTC. Translation gives CASSLAGGPNEQFF.

This chain connects TRBV4-3 to TRBJ1-4; 9 bases are a match to TRBD1. The trim removed 4 bases at V and 7 bases at J, leaving 7 bases unmatched. The CDR3 sequence is 15 residues long. Per germline, CDR1 LGHNA and CDR2 YSLEER. For the CDR3, the DNA is TGCGCCAGCAGCCTCCAGACAGGGGGAAGTGAAAAACTGTTTTTT. Its translation: CASSLQTGGSEKLFF.

The rearrangement uses TRBV9 and TRBJ2-3; no clear D gene. The CDR3 loop spans 14 amino acids. CDR1 is SGDLS, CDR2 YYNGEE, per germline. Between the trimmed V and J ends, which lost 1 base and 4 bases, there was a span of 10 bases. CDR3 coding DNA: TGTGCCAGCAGCGTACGGCACACCGCAGATACGCAGTATTTT. It translates to CASSVRHTADTQYF.

J is TRBJ1-6 and V is TRBV7-9; 8 positions agree with TRBD1. The CDR3 consists of 16 residues. The V gene's germline CDR1 is SEHNR and CDR2 FQNEAQ (reference sequence). The ends lost 3 bases at V and 7 bases at J; junction bases unmatched: 8. DNA for the CDR3: TGTGCCAGCAGCTTCAGGGGGCGGTTGGACAATTCACCCCTCCACTTT. Amino acids: CASSFRGRLDNSPLHF.

This chain connects TRBV7-6 to TRBJ2-3, with 8 bases fitting TRBD2. The CDR3 has 16 amino acids. The V and J ends lost 4 bases and 1 base, in that order; junction bases with no gene match: 7. Per germline, CDR1 SGHVS and CDR2 FNYEAQ. CDR3 region: CASSSSRRGGTDTQYF. CDR3 bases: TGTGCCAGCAGCTCCTCCCGGCGGGGGGGCACAGATACGCAGTATTTT.

The chain uses TRBV15 and TRBJ1-2; D perhaps matches TRBD1 (5 bases). The germline V gene has CDR1 LNHNV and CDR2 YYDKDF (reference sequence). The CDR3 spans 14 residues. V lost 5 bases, J lost 5 bases, and 15 bases lay in between. Here the CDR3 reads CATSFPGLRYGYTF. The CDR3 DNA follows: TGTGCCACCAGCTTTCCGGGACTGAGATATGGCTACACCTTC.

CDR3 sequence (DNA): TGTGCCAGTAGAAACCCTAGCGGGCTCTCCTACGAGCAGTACTTC. This codes for CASRNPSGLSYEQYF. The chain joins TRBV19 to TRBJ2-7; 8 nucleotides align to TRBD2. This CDR3 is 15 amino acids long. The V gene end was trimmed by 6 bases and the J gene end by 0 bases; junction bases not matched to a gene: 7. Germline V gene data show CDR1 as LNHDA and CDR2 as SQIVND (reference sequence).

The chain employs TRBV4-3 and TRBJ1-2; D is undetermined. CDR1 LGHNA and CDR2 YSLEER come from the germline V gene. V gave up 0 bases and J gave up 8 bases, with 10 bases separating them. This CDR3 has 13 amino acids. The CDR3 nucleotides read TGCGCCAGCAGCCAAGATCGGGGAGAAGGCTACACCTTC. Amino acids: CASSQDRGEGYTF.

The chain combines TRBV7-2 with TRBJ1-5; no clear D. Trimming removed 3 bases from V and 3 bases from J, with 9 bases in between. Germline values: CDR1 SGHTA, CDR2 FQGNSA. The CDR3 runs 14 residues. CDR3 nucleotides: TGTGCCAGCAGCTTGCAGGCCTCCAATCAGCCCCAGCATTTT. Protein: CASSLQASNQPQHF. Based on the CDR3 plus reference TRBV7-2 and TRBJ1-5, the full variable domain is GAGVSQSPSNKVTEKGKDVELRCDPISGHTALYWYRQSLGQGLEFLIYFQGNSAPDKSGLPSDRFSAERTGGSVSTLTIQRTQQEDSAVYLCASSLQASNQPQHFGDGTRLSIL.